This entry lists 32 T cell receptor beta chains sequenced from one sample in a study of breast tumors, draining lymph nodes, adjacent tissues. Breast cancer patients provided tissue from their axillary draining lymph nodes. One entry per CDR3 protein results from TCRdb running MiXCR on the multiplex PCR reads. The table records about 200,000 distinct CDR3 sequences, roughly 29% of them present only once. Input material: axillary lymph node tissue. These receptors were collected from a female donor with breast cancer. Some clones in this sample may be carry-over from other donors' samples.

The chain uses TRBV20-1 and TRBJ1-5, with TRBD1 matching 9 bases. The germline gives CDR1 DFQATT, CDR2 SNEGSKA (reference sequence). The junction had 10 bases not matched to a gene; V was cut back by 6 bases and J by 4 bases. The CDR3 contains 15 residues. CDR3 protein: CSANRQGGRNQPQHF. The CDR3 DNA sequence: TGCAGTGCAAACAGACAGGGGGGCAGGAATCAGCCCCAGCATTTT.

This clonotype showed up many times. This sequence may be a read error, since a much larger clone differs from it by one base. This chain connects TRBV20-1 to TRBJ2-1; 10 nucleotides agree with TRBD2. The CDR3 spans 16 residues. CDR1 is DFQATT, CDR2 SNEGSKA, per germline (reference sequence). V lost 0 bases, J lost 2 bases, and 4 bases stayed unmatched. CDR3 region: CSAREASGSAYNEQFF. Here the CDR3 DNA reads TGCAGTGCTAGAGAGGCTAGCGGGAGTGCCTACAATGAGCAGTTCTTC.

This clonotype was counted at least ten times. The V gene is TRBV5-8, the J gene TRBJ2-7, with no clear D. V was clipped by 4 bases and J by 1 base, with 15 bases between them. Germline CDR1 is SGHTS and CDR2 is YDEGEE. The CDR3 spans 15 residues. Written as DNA, the CDR3 is TGTGCCAGCAGCCACGCTTTAATTGCTTCCTACGAGCAGTACTTC. This codes for CASSHALIASYEQYF.

This clonotype was detected ten times or more. The rearrangement uses TRBV12-3 or TRBV12-4 and TRBJ1-3, with no clear D. Trimming took 6 bases from V and 0 from J, leaving 12 bases between them. The CDR3 runs 15 residues. CDR3 protein: CASRVDGNSGNTIYF. The CDR3 nucleotides read TGTGCCAGCAGAGTCGACGGCAACTCTGGAAACACCATATATTTT.

This clonotype has a count of ten or more. V gene TRBV18 combines with J gene TRBJ2-5; TRBD1 agrees at 8 bases. The junction had 9 bases not matched to a gene; V was cut back by 3 bases and J by 3 bases. CDR3 size: 16 residues. Germline V gene lookup returns CDR1 KGHSH and CDR2 LQKENI. The CDR3 sequence is CASSPTQGTGKETQYF. CDR3 sequence (DNA): TGTGCCAGCTCACCTACACAGGGGACAGGCAAAGAGACCCAGTACTTC.

This clonotype was counted at least ten times. The rearrangement joins TRBV5-5 to TRBJ2-3; no clear D. Between the trimmed V and J ends, which lost 4 bases and 2 bases, there was a span of 11 bases. Germline assignment: CDR1 SGHKS and CDR2 YYEKEE (reference sequence). CDR3 size: 14 residues. The CDR3 loop reads CASSLLDVTDTQYF. CDR3 nucleotides: TGTGCCAGCAGCCTACTTGACGTCACAGATACGCAGTATTTT.

There are many counts of this clonotype. The chain carries TRBV6-1 and TRBJ2-7; D ambiguous. CDR1 and CDR2 from the germline V gene are MNHNS and SASEGT. The CDR3 covers 14 residues. V lost 1 base, J lost 3 bases, and 10 bases lay in between. The CDR3, as DNA: TGTGCCAGCAGTGAAGGACCACCGCGCTACGAGCAGTACTTC. Translated, it gives CASSEGPPRYEQYF.

The chain links TRBV20-1 to TRBJ1-1, with unresolved D. CDR1 DFQATT and CDR2 SNEGSKA come from the germline V gene (reference sequence). The V end lost 2 bases, the J end lost 0 bases, and 7 bases lay between the germline ends. The CDR3 contains 13 residues. This CDR3 is CSARKPLNTEAFF. CDR3 in DNA: TGCAGTGCTAGAAAGCCTCTGAACACTGAAGCTTTCTTT.

This clonotype was seen ten or more times. The chain has TRBV5-6 and TRBJ1-3; D is undetermined. There are 16 residues in the CDR3. The V gene's germline CDR1 is SGHDT and CDR2 YYEEEE. Deletions cut 2 bases from V and 3 bases from J, with 15 bases between. Written as DNA, the CDR3 is TGTGCCAGCAGCTTTGGGAGTAGGGCCCGTGGAAACACCATATATTTT. Translating it yields CASSFGSRARGNTIYF.

As regards this clonotype: A single base separates this from a much larger clone, so it may be a read error. The chain couples TRBV4-1 to TRBJ2-2, with D unclear. This CDR3 comprises 15 residues. Germline-derived CDR1 and CDR2 are MGHRA and YSYEKL. In nucleotides, the CDR3 is TGCGCCGGCAGCCAAGATTCTAAGGCAGGCGGGGAGCTGTTTTTT. Its translation: CAGSQDSKAGGELFF.

About this clonotype: This may stem from a read error, because a much larger clone lies one nucleotide away. The chain combines TRBV3-1 with TRBJ2-1; tentatively, D is TRBD2 (5 bases). This CDR3 is 12 amino acids long. Germline lookup yields CDR1 LGHDT and CDR2 YNNKEL (reference sequence). For the CDR3, the DNA is TGTCCCAGCAGCCAAGAGGCGGAGGAGAAGTTCTTC. It encodes CPSSQEAEEKFF.

This clonotype was counted ten times or more. The gene calls are TRBV7-8 and TRBJ1-2; D remains ambiguous. The V gene lost 1 base and the J gene lost 5 bases, with 11 bases spanning the gap. The length of the CDR3 is 14 residues. In germline, CDR1 is SGHVS, CDR2 FQNEAQ. The CDR3 reads CASSLGRVPYGYTF. The CDR3 bases are TGTGCCAGCAGCTTAGGGCGGGTCCCTTATGGCTACACCTTC.

The J gene is TRBJ1-4, the V gene TRBV18; D gene unclear. Trimming stripped 2 bases from V and 2 bases from J, with 6 bases between. Germline V lookup: CDR1 KGHSH, CDR2 LQKENI. CDR3 length: 14 residues. The CDR3 here is CASSPARTNEKLFF. The CDR3 coding sequence is TGTGCCAGCTCACCAGCCCGTACTAATGAAAAACTGTTTTTT. The full variable domain, completed using reference TRBV18 and TRBJ1-4, is NAGVMQNPRHLVRRRGQEARLRCSPMKGHSHVYWYRQLPEEGLKFMVYLQKENIIDESGMPKERFSAEFPKEGPSILRIQQVVRGDSAAYFCASSPARTNEKLFFGSGTQLSVL.

For this clonotype: A read error is possible here, since a much larger clone lies one base away. The V gene is TRBV7-2, the J gene TRBJ2-5, with D possibly matching TRBD1 (5 bases). Germline CDR1 SGHTA, CDR2 FQGNSA. There are 13 residues in the CDR3. Between the trimmed V and J ends, which lost 11 bases and 2 bases, there was a span of 15 bases. CDR3 bases: TGTGCCGGCGGTCAGGGCCCTCAAGAGACCCAGTACTTC. This translates into CAGGQGPQETQYF. Based on the CDR3 plus reference TRBV7-2 and TRBJ2-5, the full variable domain is GAGVSQSPSNKVTEKGKDVELRCDPISGHTALYWYRQSLGQGLEFLIYFQGNSAPDKSGLPSDRFSAERTGGSVSTLTIQRTQQEDSAVYLCAGGQGPQETQYFGPGTRLLVL.

This chain uses TRBV3-1 with TRBJ1-2; the D is unclear. This CDR3 comprises 13 residues. Germline assignment: CDR1 LGHDT and CDR2 YNNKEL (reference sequence). Between the trimmed V and J ends, which lost 0 bases and 6 bases, there was a span of 8 bases. CDR3 residues: CASSQDNWDGYTF. DNA for the CDR3: TGTGCCAGCAGCCAAGATAATTGGGATGGCTACACCTTC. Full variable domain (outside the CDR3, taken from reference TRBV3-1 and TRBJ1-2): DTAVSQTPKYLVTQMGNDKSIKCEQNLGHDTMYWYKQDSKKFLKIMFSYNNKELIINETVPNRFSPKSPDKAHLNLHINSLELGDSAVYFCASSQDNWDGYTFGSGTRLTVV.

The genes are TRBV25-1 and TRBJ2-1; TRBD1 matches 7 bases. V gave up 4 bases and J gave up 3 bases; unmatched junction bases: 9. The CDR3 covers 16 residues. The germline gives CDR1 MGHDK, CDR2 SYGVNS. The CDR3 nucleotides read TGTGCCAGCAGTGCTGAGACAGGGCCCAACTACAATGAGCAGTTCTTC. Amino acids: CASSAETGPNYNEQFF. Combining the CDR3 with reference TRBV25-1 and TRBJ2-1 gives the whole variable domain EADIYQTPRYLVIGTGKKITLECSQTMGHDKMYWYQQDPGMELHLIHYSYGVNSTEKGDLSSESTVSRIRTEHFPLTLESARPSHTSQYLCASSAETGPNYNEQFFGPGTRLTVL.

As to this clonotype: One end of the junction is discordant with germline, which a read error may explain. CDR3 DNA sequence: TGTGCCACCAGCAGAGATTACCCCGACAGGAACACTGAAGCTGTCTTT. Protein sequence: CATSRDYPDRNTEAVF. The chain couples TRBV15 to TRBJ1-1; a possible D gene is TRBD1 (6 bases). Germline-derived CDR1 and CDR2 are LNHNV and YYDKDF (reference sequence). The CDR3 runs 16 residues.

Ten or more counts support this clonotype. The rearrangement joins TRBV19 to TRBJ1-2; D might be TRBD1 (5 bases). Trimming took off 6 bases at V and 4 bases at J, with 9 bases between the two ends. Germline V gives CDR1 LNHDA, CDR2 SQIVND (reference sequence). The CDR3 is 12 residues long. The CDR3 spells CASSQQVYGYTF. DNA of the CDR3: TGTGCCAGTAGCCAACAGGTCTATGGCTACACCTTC. Variable domain in full (rest from reference TRBV19 and TRBJ1-2): DGGITQSPKYLFRKEGQNVTLSCEQNLNHDAMYWYRQDPGQGLRLIYYSQIVNDFQKGDIAEGYSVSREKKESFPLTVTSAQKNPTAFYLCASSQQVYGYTFGSGTRLTVV.

This clonotype has at least ten counts. This chain connects TRBV6-1 to TRBJ2-7; TRBD1 aligns across 8 bases. CDR3 length equals 14 residues. Germline V gives CDR1 MNHNS, CDR2 SASEGT. The J segment lost 5 bases and the V segment lost 5 bases, leaving 8 bases of the junction unmatched. The CDR3 region is CASSLQGARHEQYF. Written as DNA, the CDR3 is TGTGCCAGCAGTCTCCAGGGGGCGCGGCACGAGCAGTACTTC.

As concerns this clonotype: At one end the junction does not follow the germline gene, possibly because of a read error. The genes are TRBV12-3 or TRBV12-4 and TRBJ1-6; TRBD1 agrees at 9 bases. The CDR3 loop spans 15 amino acids. CDR3 amino acids: CAGSFPGQGGSPLHF. The DNA for the CDR3 is TGTGCCGGCAGTTTCCCGGGACAGGGTGGTTCACCCCTGCACTTT.

As regards this clonotype: It may be a read error: a sequence one base away is much more abundant. V usage is TRBV20-1 and J usage is TRBJ2-4; the D gene is possibly TRBD1 (5 bases). Germline V lookup: CDR1 DFQATT, CDR2 SNEGSKA (reference sequence). Trimming shortened V by 5 bases and J by 3 bases, and 11 bases separated the two germline ends. There are 13 residues in the CDR3. DNA for the CDR3: TGCAGTGCTGACCCAGGGTTCAAAAACATTCAGTACTTC. It specifies CSADPGFKNIQYF.

Ten or more counts support this clonotype. This chain joins TRBV19 and TRBJ2-2; 7 nucleotides match TRBD1. V was pared by 5 bases and J by 4 bases, with 7 bases of the junction left unmatched. Germline CDR1 and CDR2: LNHDA and SQIVND (reference sequence). This CDR3 comprises 15 residues. The CDR3 bases are TGTGCCAGTAGTCAGAGGGCAGGGGGCACCGGGGAGCTGTTTTTT. Translating it yields CASSQRAGGTGELFF.

The rearrangement links TRBV5-4 to TRBJ2-1, with 9 bases matching TRBD2. Germline trimming cut 6 bases from V and 10 bases from J; bases unmatched to any gene: 14. The CDR3 spans 15 residues. Germline V gene lookup returns CDR1 SGHNT and CDR2 YYREEE (reference sequence). DNA of the CDR3: TGTGCCAGCACCCAGGGGTTTAGCGGGAGAGGAGAGCAGTTCTTC. It is translated as CASTQGFSGRGEQFF.

This clonotype was recorded many times. CDR3 amino acids: CASSSGTGRSPLHF. CDR3 DNA: TGTGCCAGTAGTTCCGGGACAGGGAGATCACCCCTCCACTTT. V usage is TRBV19 and J usage is TRBJ1-6, with 9 bases aligning to TRBD1. Germline V gene data show CDR1 as LNHDA and CDR2 as SQIVND (reference sequence). V dropped 5 bases and J dropped 10; count of bases not matched to a gene: 6. The CDR3 consists of 14 residues.

The V gene is TRBV29-1, the J gene TRBJ1-6; weak D call: TRBD1 (5 bases). V gave up 6 bases and J gave up 5 bases, with 8 bases separating them. In germline, CDR1 is SQVTM, CDR2 ANQGSEA. The CDR3 extends over 12 amino acids. The CDR3 region has the DNA TGCAGCGTGGGGGGGGATAATTCACCCCTCCACTTT. Protein: CSVGGDNSPLHF.

This clonotype was counted many times. This chain connects TRBV19 to TRBJ2-5, with D perhaps TRBD1 (6 bases). The CDR3 has 17 residues. The germline gives CDR1 LNHDA, CDR2 SQIVND (reference sequence). Trimming removed 5 bases at V and 2 bases at J, with 21 bases between. The CDR3 protein is CASSSQLPGHQQETQYF. CDR3 nucleotides: TGTGCCAGTAGTTCACAATTACCGGGACACCAACAAGAGACCCAGTACTTC.

V is TRBV28 and J is TRBJ1-2; the match to TRBD1 covers 7 bases. The germline CDR1 and CDR2 sequences are MDHEN and SYDVKM. This CDR3 spans 16 amino acids. The V gene end was trimmed by 4 bases and the J gene end by 0 bases; junction bases not matched to a gene: 8. CDR3 residues: CASSSTGMGSNYGYTF. The CDR3 nucleotides read TGTGCCAGCAGTTCGACAGGGATGGGTTCTAACTATGGCTACACCTTC.

This clonotype was recorded many times. The V and J genes are TRBV9 and TRBJ2-7, with D possibly TRBD1 on 6 matching bases. Trimming took 4 bases from V and 4 from J, leaving 12 bases between them. The length of the CDR3 is 13 residues. Germline lookup yields CDR1 SGDLS and CDR2 YYNGEE. The CDR3 region has the DNA TGTGCCAGCAGCCCAACTGGACAGTACGAGCAGTACTTC. It yields the protein CASSPTGQYEQYF.

This rearrangement joins TRBV3-1 to TRBJ2-3, with 8 bases lining up with TRBD2. With 1 base clipped from V and 0 bases from J, the junction kept 12 bases outside the gene matches. CDR1 is LGHDT and CDR2 is YNNKEL in the germline V gene (reference sequence). The CDR3 sequence is 19 residues long. This chain's CDR3 is CASSQGRPGGAGSTDTQYF. DNA of the CDR3: TGTGCCAGCAGCCAAGGGCGTCCCGGGGGGGCTGGGAGCACAGATACGCAGTATTTT.

V and J are TRBV7-6 and TRBJ1-1, with D possibly matching TRBD1 (6 bases). Between the trimmed V and J ends, which lost 1 base and 7 bases, there was a span of 13 bases. The CDR3 extends over 14 amino acids. From germline, CDR1 is SGHVS and CDR2 FNYEAQ. The CDR3 loop reads CASSLGTEVGEAFF. The CDR3, as DNA: TGTGCCAGCAGCTTAGGGACAGAAGTGGGTGAAGCTTTCTTT.

This clonotype was recorded many times. The V and J genes are TRBV13 and TRBJ2-2; maybe TRBD1 (6 bases). The germline gives CDR1 PRHDT, CDR2 FYEKMQ (reference sequence). Deletions cut 4 bases from V and 0 bases from J, with 12 bases between. This CDR3 has 16 residues. The CDR3, as DNA: TGTGCCAGCAGCTCCCCGGACAGATCGAACACCGGGGAGCTGTTTTTT. The encoded protein is CASSSPDRSNTGELFF. Full variable domain (missing parts from reference TRBV13 and TRBJ2-2): AAGVIQSPRHLIKEKRETATLKCYPIPRHDTVYWYQQGPGQDPQFLISFYEKMQSDKGSIPDRFSAQQFSDYHSELNMSSLELGDSALYFCASSSPDRSNTGELFFGEGSRLTVL.

About this clonotype itself: Just one base apart from a much larger clone, this may be a read error. This chain connects TRBV2 to TRBJ2-7, with D unclear. The V and J ends lost 6 bases and 4 bases respectively, with 13 bases between them. The germline V gene has CDR1 SNHLY and CDR2 FYNNEI. The length of the CDR3 is 13 residues. CDR3 sequence: CASRAALGYEQYF. In DNA form, the CDR3 reads TGTGCCAGCAGGGCTGCTCTAGGGTACGAGCAGTACTTC.